This TCR beta chain stems from a study of OX40 agonist ivuxolimab in advanced cancers. Patients were ineligible given autoimmune disease history or systemic immunosuppression. Produced via immunoSEQ multiplex PCR; TCRdb's table is partial and in-frame only. The sample lists about 80,000 clones, 84% seen once, with about 25% in the top ten. This clone was found a few times. Trimming stripped 6 bases from V and 2 bases from J, with 11 bases between. This CDR3 is 15 amino acids long. Germline values: CDR1 MNHEY, CDR2 SMNVEV (reference sequence). The sample consisted of CD4+ or CD8+ T cells sorted from blood, taken in a trial of the OX40 agonist ivuxolimab. This chain joins TRBV27 and TRBJ2-6; the D is unclear. The receptor comes from an adult with an advanced solid tumor such as melanoma, head and neck, liver or kidney cancer. The CDR3 DNA sequence: TGTGCCAGCAGCCTGGGTGAAGCTGGGGCCAACGTCCTGACTTTC. It yields the protein CASSLGEAGANVLTF.